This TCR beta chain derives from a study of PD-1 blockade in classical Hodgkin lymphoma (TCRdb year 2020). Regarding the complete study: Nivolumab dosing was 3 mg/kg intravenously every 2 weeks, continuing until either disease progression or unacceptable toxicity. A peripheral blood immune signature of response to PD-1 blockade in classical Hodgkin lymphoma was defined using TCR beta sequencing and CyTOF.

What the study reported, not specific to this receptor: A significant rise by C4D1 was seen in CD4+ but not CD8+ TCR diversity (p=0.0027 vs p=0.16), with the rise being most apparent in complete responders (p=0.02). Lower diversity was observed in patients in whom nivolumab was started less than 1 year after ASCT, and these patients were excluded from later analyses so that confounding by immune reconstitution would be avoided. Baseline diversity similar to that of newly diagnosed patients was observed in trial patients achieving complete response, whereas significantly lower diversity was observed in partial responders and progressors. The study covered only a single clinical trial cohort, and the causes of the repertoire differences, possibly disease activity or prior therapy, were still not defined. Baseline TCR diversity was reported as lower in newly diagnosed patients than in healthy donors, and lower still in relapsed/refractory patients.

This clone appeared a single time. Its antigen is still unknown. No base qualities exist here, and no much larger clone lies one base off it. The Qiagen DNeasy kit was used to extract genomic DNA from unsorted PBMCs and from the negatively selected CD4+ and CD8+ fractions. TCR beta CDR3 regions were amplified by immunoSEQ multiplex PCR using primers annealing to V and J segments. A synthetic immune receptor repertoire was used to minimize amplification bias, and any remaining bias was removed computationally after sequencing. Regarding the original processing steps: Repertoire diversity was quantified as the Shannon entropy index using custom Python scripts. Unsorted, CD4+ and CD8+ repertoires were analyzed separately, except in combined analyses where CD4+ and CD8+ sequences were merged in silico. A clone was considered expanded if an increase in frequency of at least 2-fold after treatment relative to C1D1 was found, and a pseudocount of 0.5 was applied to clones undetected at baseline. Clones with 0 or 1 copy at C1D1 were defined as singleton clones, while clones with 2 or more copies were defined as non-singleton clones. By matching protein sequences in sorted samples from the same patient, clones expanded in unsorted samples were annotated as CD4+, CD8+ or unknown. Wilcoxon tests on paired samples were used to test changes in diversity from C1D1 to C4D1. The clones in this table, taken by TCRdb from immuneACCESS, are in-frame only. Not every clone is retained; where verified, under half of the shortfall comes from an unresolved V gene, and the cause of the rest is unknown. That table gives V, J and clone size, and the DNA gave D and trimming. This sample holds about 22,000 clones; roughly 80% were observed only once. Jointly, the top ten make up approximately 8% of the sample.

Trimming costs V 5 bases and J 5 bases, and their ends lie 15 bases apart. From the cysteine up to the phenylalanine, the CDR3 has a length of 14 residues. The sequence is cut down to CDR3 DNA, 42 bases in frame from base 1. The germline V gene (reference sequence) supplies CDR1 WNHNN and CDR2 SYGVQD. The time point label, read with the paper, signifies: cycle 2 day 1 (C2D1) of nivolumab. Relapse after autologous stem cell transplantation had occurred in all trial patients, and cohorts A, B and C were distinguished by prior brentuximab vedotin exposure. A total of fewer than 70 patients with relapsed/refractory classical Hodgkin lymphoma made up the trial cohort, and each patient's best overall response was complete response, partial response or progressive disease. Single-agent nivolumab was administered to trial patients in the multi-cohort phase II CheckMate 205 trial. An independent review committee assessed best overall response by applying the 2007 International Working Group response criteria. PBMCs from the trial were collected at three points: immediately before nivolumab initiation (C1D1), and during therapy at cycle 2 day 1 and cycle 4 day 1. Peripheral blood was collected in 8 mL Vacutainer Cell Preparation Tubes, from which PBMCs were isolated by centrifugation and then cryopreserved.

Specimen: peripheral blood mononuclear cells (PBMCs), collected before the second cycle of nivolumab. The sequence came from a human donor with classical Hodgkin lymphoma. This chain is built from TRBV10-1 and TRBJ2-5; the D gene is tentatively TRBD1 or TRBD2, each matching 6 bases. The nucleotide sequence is TGCGCCAGCAGTTTGGGGGGCCCCTGGGAGACCCAGTACTTC. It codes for CASSLGGPWETQYF.